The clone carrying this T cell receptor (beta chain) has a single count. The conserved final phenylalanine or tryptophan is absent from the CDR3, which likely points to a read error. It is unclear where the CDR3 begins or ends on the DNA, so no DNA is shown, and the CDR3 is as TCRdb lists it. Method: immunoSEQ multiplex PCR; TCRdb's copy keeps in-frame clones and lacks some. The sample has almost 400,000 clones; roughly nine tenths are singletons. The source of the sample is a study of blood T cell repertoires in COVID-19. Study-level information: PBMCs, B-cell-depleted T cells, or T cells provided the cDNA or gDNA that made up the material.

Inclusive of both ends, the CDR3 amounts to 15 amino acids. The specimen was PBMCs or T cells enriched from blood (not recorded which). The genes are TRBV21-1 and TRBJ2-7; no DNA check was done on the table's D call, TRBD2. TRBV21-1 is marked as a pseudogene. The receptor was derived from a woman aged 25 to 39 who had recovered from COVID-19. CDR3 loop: CASSKEVSASGLPRI.